The following is a TCR beta chain sequence with its context. Its antigen is still unknown. This record belongs to a study of T cell responses to AZD1222 COVID-19 vaccine. Study-level points and caveats: Breadth and depth of Spike-specific TCRs rose after two AZD1222 doses. White British donors predominated, females outnumbered males, and clonal diversity was possibly underestimated. Seropositive at baseline were only six AZD1222 recipients. Samples come after the peak T cell response, not at day 14.

The V gene's germline CDR1 is WNHNN and CDR2 SYGVQD (reference sequence). V lost 4 bases and J 0 bases, leaving 12 bases between the germline ends. CDR3 length equals 15 residues. The method was immunoSEQ multiplex PCR; TCRdb's version includes in-frame clones alone and lacks a portion of them. The table records more than 95,000 clones, approximately 90% of them present only once. The genes are TRBV10-1 and TRBJ2-5, with D perhaps TRBD1 (6 bases). This clonotype was sampled from an adult in good health. Material: peripheral blood, obtained on day 0 of AZD1222 vaccination. DNA of the CDR3: TGCGCCAGCAGTGGTCCCGGGACATACCAAGAGACCCAGTACTTC. It encodes CASSGPGTYQETQYF.